This T cell receptor (beta chain) derives from a study of T-cell reconstitution after alpha-beta-depleted transplantation in children. Broader study findings: Approximately two months post-transplant, alpha-beta T cells reportedly originated from several hundred expanded graft clones.

This clonotype was seen at least ten times. Its specificity is not known. Unique molecular identifiers featured in how the TCRbeta library was prepared. TCRdb passed the PCR reads through MiXCR, listing each CDR3 protein once. The sample yields 600,000 to 800,000 distinct CDR3 sequences, 10% to 15% seen once. Between the trimmed V and J ends, which lost 2 bases and 6 bases, there was a span of 11 bases. Germline V lookup: CDR1 GTSNPN, CDR2 SVGIG (reference sequence). The CDR3 totals 12 residues. V usage is TRBV30 and J usage is TRBJ2-7, with D hard to call. The sequence was obtained from a girl aged 2 to 10 with congenital amegakaryocytic thrombocytopenia, due to receive a stem cell transplant. The sample here was PBMCs, taken before TCRalphabeta/CD19-depleted stem cell transplant. For the CDR3, the DNA is TGTGCCTGGAGTATGGGTGTTCTCGAGCAGTACTTC. Encoded protein: CAWSMGVLEQYF.